Below are 6 T cell receptor beta chains sequenced from a single sample in a study of shared clonotypes between healthy human individuals. Clones were sequenced by immunoSEQ multiplex PCR, and TCRdb holds only the in-frame ones, with some missing. The table records under 1,100,000 clones, roughly 75% of them present only once. Sequencing was performed on memory CD4+ T cells sorted from blood. Subset given: CD45RA-negative fraction. These TCRs come from a man between 18 and 35 years old in good health.

The chain combines TRBV2 with TRBJ2-5; D remains ambiguous. Germline CDR1 reads SNHLY; CDR2 reads FYNNEI. This CDR3 has 12 amino acids. Deletions cut 8 bases from V and 1 base from J, with 8 bases between. DNA of the CDR3: TGTGCCAGCGTGACATCCCAAGAGACCCAGTACTTC. Encoded protein: CASVTSQETQYF.

The chain joins TRBV5-4 to TRBJ2-3; 8 nucleotides agree with TRBD2. Germline-derived CDR1 and CDR2 are SGHNT and YYREEE (reference sequence). This CDR3 spans 17 amino acids. Losses at the gene ends were 4 bases for V and 2 bases for J; bases not matched to a gene: 12. The CDR3: CASSGTGTRSSTDTQYF. The CDR3 bases are TGTGCCAGCAGCGGCACCGGGACTAGAAGTTCCACAGATACGCAGTATTTT.

V and J are TRBV5-1 and TRBJ2-3, with TRBD2 matching 9 bases. The CDR3 has 19 amino acids. The germline gives CDR1 SGHRS, CDR2 YFSETQ. V shed 0 bases, J shed 3 bases, and the junction held 14 bases outside the gene matches. The CDR3 loop is CASSLVGSSGGQLTDTQYF. The CDR3 bases are TGCGCCAGCAGCTTGGTTGGTAGTAGCGGGGGCCAACTGACAGATACGCAGTATTTT.

The chain joins TRBV28 to TRBJ1-2, with unresolved D. CDR1 is MDHEN, CDR2 SYDVKM, per germline. CDR3 length: 13 residues. Trimming left V 6 bases short and J 4 bases short, with 12 bases between. In DNA form, the CDR3 reads TGTGCCAGCAGGGCAACACAAGGCTATGGCTACACCTTC. This encodes CASRATQGYGYTF.

Notes on this clone: The sample holds other DNA sequences that translate to the same CDR3. The V call is TRBV6-6, the J call TRBJ1-1; D gene uncertain. Germline V gene data show CDR1 as MNHNY and CDR2 as SVGAGI (reference sequence). This CDR3 region has 14 residues. V lost 0 bases, J lost 4 bases, and 9 bases lay in between. The CDR3 loop reads CASSYSERGTEAFF. The CDR3 bases are TGTGCCAGCAGTTACTCGGAGCGGGGCACTGAAGCTTTCTTT.

This clone was detected only a few times. The rearrangement joins TRBV5-6 to TRBJ1-5; D may be TRBD1 (6 bases). With 5 bases removed from V and 11 bases from J, the gap between germline ends came to 17 bases. CDR1 and CDR2 (germline): SGHDT, YYEEEE. The CDR3 contains 13 residues. The CDR3 DNA is TGTGCCAGCAGTCTTACAGGGTTCTTTGCCCAGCATTTT. Residues: CASSLTGFFAQHF.